This is a list of T cell receptor beta chains from one sample in a study of blood T cell repertoires in COVID-19. TCRdb's table, derived via immunoSEQ multiplex PCR, lists solely in-frame clones and lacks some. The sample consists of about 12,000 clones, 85% to 90% of them appearing once. Sequenced input: peripheral blood. The receptors originated from a woman aged 55-69 years with active COVID-19. Each CDR3 is given with its conserved first and last residue. The D gene is left open where the match is weak. The size field is filled for only some rows; it gives once, few, many or a size class.

D gene | J gene | V gene | clone size | CDR3 protein | CDR3 DNA
NA | TRBJ2-5 | TRBV3-1/TRBV3-2 | once | CASSQRVPSGARRETQYF | TGTGCCAGCAGCCAGAGGGTCCCATCGGGAGCTCGCCGGGAGACCCAGTACTTC
TRBD2 | TRBJ2-1 | TRBV7-7 | NA | CASSLGGGSEQFF | TGTGCCAGCAGCCTCGGGGGGGGGAGTGAGCAGTTCTTC
NA | TRBJ2-3 | TRBV29-1 | NA | CSVEGGAGDTQYF | TGCAGCGTTGAGGGCGGGGCGGGCGATACGCAGTATTTT
TRBD1 | TRBJ2-2 | TRBV24-1 | NA | CATSSGGIDTGELFF | TGTGCCACCAGCTCAGGGGGCATCGACACCGGGGAGCTGTTTTTT
NA | TRBJ1-1 | TRBV7-3 | NA | CASSPSPGRSNTEAFF | TGTGCCAGCAGCCCATCTCCGGGTCGATCGAACACTGAAGCTTTCTTT
TRBD2 | TRBJ2-2 | TRBV6-1 | NA | CASSARLAGATGELFF | TGTGCCAGCAGTGCCCGGTTAGCGGGGGCCACCGGGGAGCTGTTTTTT
TRBD1 | TRBJ1-1 | TRBV3-1/TRBV3-2 | NA | CASSQVLGTGEAFF | TGTGCCAGCAGCCAAGTGCTGGGGACAGGTGAAGCTTTCTTT
TRBD2 | TRBJ2-3 | TRBV7-3 | NA | CASSRAGGQTDTQYF | TGTGCCAGCAGTAGAGCGGGGGGGCAAACAGATACGCAGTATTTT
TRBD2 | TRBJ2-1 | TRBV11-2 | NA | CASSLKVLAGGLLDNEQFF | TGTGCCAGCAGCTTAAAGGTACTAGCGGGGGGGCTTTTGGACAATGAGCAGTTCTTC
TRBD1 | TRBJ2-5 | TRBV7-9 | NA | CASSPLTGAYQETQYF | TGTGCCAGCAGCCCGCTGACAGGGGCCTACCAAGAGACCCAGTACTTC
NA | TRBJ1-1 | TRBV12-3/TRBV12-4 | NA | CASRPSRDEAFF | TGTGCCAGCAGGCCTAGTCGGGATGAAGCTTTCTTT
NA | TRBJ1-3 | TRBV29-1 | NA | CSVIGDQSGNTIYF | TGCAGCGTTATAGGGGATCAATCTGGAAACACCATATATTTT
TRBD1 | TRBJ1-2 | TRBV7-2 | NA | CASSLQAGTGGYGYTF | TGTGCCAGCAGCCTACAGGCTGGGACAGGGGGGTATGGCTACACCTTC
TRBD1 | TRBJ1-1 | TRBV27 | large | CASSRKGARMDTEAFF | TGTGCCAGCAGCAGGAAGGGGGCTAGGATGGACACTGAAGCTTTCTTT
NA | TRBJ2-3 | TRBV7-8 | NA | CASSREGDTQYF | TGTGCCAGCAGCCGAGAGGGGGATACGCAGTATTTT